The source of this T cell receptor beta chain is a study of T cell responses to AZD1222 COVID-19 vaccine. Germline V CDR1 and CDR2: SGHDN, FVKESK. The CDR3 is made up of 13 amino acids. Trimming took off 3 bases at V and 2 bases at J, with 7 bases between the two ends. Only in-frame clones appear in the TCRdb table, and some are missing; sequencing was by immunoSEQ multiplex PCR. The sample includes around 160,000 clones, 85% to 95% of them seen just once. For this clone: Its antigen remains unidentified.

Overall study findings and caveats: Spike was spanned by vaccine-associated CD4 TCRs, with dominance at 160-218 and 743-854. In the spike-specific TCR repertoire, nearly half reportedly target unmutated variant regions.

The sample was peripheral blood, taken on day 0 of AZD1222 vaccination. V gene TRBV14 combines with J gene TRBJ1-2, with a tentative D call TRBD1 (6 bases). This clonotype originated in an adult in good health. CDR3 protein: CASSHDRNYGYTF. The CDR3, as DNA: TGTGCCAGCAGCCACGACAGGAACTATGGCTACACCTTC.